The TCR beta chain described here comes from a study of cytotoxic CD8 clonotypes in ibrutinib-treated CLL. About the study: Patients: around 11 relapsed/refractory, some 15 treatment-naive, about 18 IGHV unmutated.

Some clones are missing from TCRdb's copy, which holds only in-frame ones; the method was immunoSEQ multiplex PCR. The sample has 95,000 to 100,000 clones, around 73% seen once. Study-wide results and caveats: The study found baseline clonality above age-matched healthy donors, tracking circulating CD8+ T-cell counts. Investigators sampled sustained-remission and progressing patients at differing times.

Trimming took 4 bases from V and 11 from J, leaving 14 bases between them. Germline-derived CDR1 and CDR2 are SEHNR and FQNEAQ (reference sequence). The CDR3 has 12 amino acids. Turning to this clone: Its antigen is not known.

Sequencing used PBMCs, obtained after 12 months of ibrutinib treatment. The receptor was derived from a human donor with chronic lymphocytic leukemia. The chain uses TRBV7-9 and TRBJ1-1, with no clear D. The CDR3 sequence: CASSSRQGRAFF. CDR3 in DNA: TGTGCCAGCAGCTCGAGACAAGGAAGGGCTTTCTTT.